This T cell receptor (beta chain) appears in the sequencing data of a study of neurological immune-mediated disorders. This clonotype was picked up many times. Its antigen is as yet unknown. Synthesis of cDNA was accomplished via 5'RACE employing 10-nucleotide random UMIs. TCRdb re-called the 5' RACE reads with MiXCR, one entry per CDR3 protein. Of 65,000 to 85,000 distinct CDR3 sequences detected, 3.2% appear once; the ten largest clones hold more than 4.5%. Notes on the study in general: Private repertoires in all groups were suggested by the finding that expanded clones across subjects shared no CDR3 amino acid sequences.

Trimming removed 3 bases from V and 8 bases from J, with 11 bases in between. Germline V gene data show CDR1 as DFQATT and CDR2 as SNEGSKA (reference sequence). The CDR3 covers 13 residues. Sequencing was performed on PBMCs. The chain employs TRBV20-1 and TRBJ1-6, with D uncertain. This receptor was identified in a woman between 45 and 65 years old with multiple sclerosis. Here the CDR3 reads CSASPTWDSPLHF. CDR3 DNA sequence: TGCAGTGCTAGTCCGACTTGGGATTCACCCCTCCACTTT.